The rows below give T cell receptor beta chains drawn from one sample of a study of blood T cell repertoires in COVID-19. Repertoires were generated with immunoSEQ multiplex PCR, while TCRdb's copy carries only in-frame clones and drops some. The table records approximately 300,000 clones, 86% of them present only once. The sample comprised peripheral blood. The receptors shown here come from a woman aged 45 to 65 with acute or convalescent COVID-19. Each CDR3 is given with its conserved first and last residue. D genes are given only for firm matches. The size of a clone is reported for some rows only, either as once, few or many, or as a class for expanded clones.

abundance: .; j_gene: TRBJ1-4; d_gene: .; v_gene: TRBV7-2; CDR3aa: CASSLRKGATNEKLFF; CDR3nt: TGTGCCAGCAGCTTGAGAAAGGGGGCAACTAATGAAAAACTGTTTTTT
abundance: .; j_gene: TRBJ2-7; d_gene: .; v_gene: TRBV5-4; CDR3aa: CASSPDRYEQYF; CDR3nt: TGTGCCAGCAGCCCTGACAGGTACGAGCAGTACTTC
abundance: once; j_gene: TRBJ1-1; d_gene: .; v_gene: TRBV5-5; CDR3aa: CASSLGPTENTEAFF; CDR3nt: TGTGCCAGCAGCTTGGGACCGACAGAGAACACTGAAGCTTTCTTT
abundance: .; j_gene: TRBJ2-7; d_gene: TRBD1; v_gene: TRBV4-2; CDR3aa: CASSPTGGAQYF; CDR3nt: TGTGCCAGCAGCCCCACAGGGGGCGCGCAGTACTTC
abundance: .; j_gene: TRBJ2-3; d_gene: .; v_gene: TRBV5-1; CDR3aa: CASSLGLAGDTQYF; CDR3nt: TGCGCCAGCAGCTTGGGGCTAGCAGGAGATACGCAGTATTTT
abundance: .; j_gene: TRBJ2-1; d_gene: .; v_gene: TRBV10-3; CDR3aa: CAISGGFGTPDNEQFF; CDR3nt: TGTGCCATCAGTGGGGGGTTCGGGACACCTGATAATGAGCAGTTCTTC
abundance: .; j_gene: TRBJ2-7; d_gene: TRBD2; v_gene: TRBV15; CDR3aa: CATRLAGGVRGEQYF; CDR3nt: TGTGCCACCAGACTAGCGGGAGGAGTACGTGGCGAGCAGTACTTC
abundance: .; j_gene: TRBJ1-1; d_gene: .; v_gene: TRBV5-1; CDR3aa: CASSVSHGGISEAFF; CDR3nt: TGCGCCAGCAGCGTAAGCCACGGGGGGATAAGCGAAGCTTTCTTT
abundance: once; j_gene: TRBJ2-1; d_gene: TRBD2; v_gene: TRBV7-9; CDR3aa: CASSSLAGSLYNEQFF; CDR3nt: TGTGCCAGCAGCTCTCTAGCGGGATCCCTCTACAATGAGCAGTTCTTC
abundance: .; j_gene: TRBJ2-7; d_gene: TRBD2; v_gene: TRBV11-2; CDR3aa: CASSLFPSGPYEQYF; CDR3nt: TGTGCCAGCAGCTTATTCCCTAGCGGACCCTACGAGCAGTACTTC
abundance: .; j_gene: TRBJ1-1; d_gene: .; v_gene: TRBV7-9; CDR3aa: CASSEGLTEAFF; CDR3nt: TGTGCCAGCAGCGAGGGTTTAACTGAAGCTTTCTTT
abundance: .; j_gene: TRBJ2-1; d_gene: TRBD2; v_gene: TRBV6-5; CDR3aa: CASRLAGTNNEQFF; CDR3nt: TGTGCCAGCAGACTAGCGGGGACCAACAATGAGCAGTTCTTC
abundance: .; j_gene: TRBJ1-2; d_gene: .; v_gene: TRBV28; CDR3aa: CASSLGRGRGYGYTF; CDR3nt: TGTGCCAGCAGTTTAGGCAGGGGAAGAGGCTATGGCTACACCTTC
abundance: .; j_gene: TRBJ2-5; d_gene: .; v_gene: TRBV6-5; CDR3aa: CASSSSGTRETQYF; CDR3nt: TGTGCCAGCAGTTCATCGGGAACCCGAGAGACCCAGTACTTC
abundance: .; j_gene: TRBJ1-1; d_gene: .; v_gene: TRBV24-1; CDR3aa: CATSGENMHAFF; CDR3nt: TGTGCCACCAGTGGCGAAAATATGCACGCTTTCTTT
abundance: .; j_gene: TRBJ2-1; d_gene: TRBD1; v_gene: TRBV28; CDR3aa: CASRPFTGTGAYNEQFF; CDR3nt: TGTGCCAGCAGACCCTTCACCGGGACAGGGGCCTACAATGAGCAGTTCTTC
abundance: .; j_gene: TRBJ1-1; d_gene: .; v_gene: TRBV9; CDR3aa: CASSATLNTEAFF; CDR3nt: TGTGCCAGCAGCGCGACATTGAACACTGAAGCTTTCTTT
abundance: .; j_gene: TRBJ1-2; d_gene: .; v_gene: TRBV7-2; CDR3aa: CASSLVPRQDGTGYTF; CDR3nt: TGTGCCAGCAGCTTAGTCCCCCGACAGGATGGTACTGGCTACACCTTC